Below are 19 T cell receptor beta chains sequenced from a single sample in a study of cytomegalovirus exposure and HLA in healthy donors. In the PCR, 60 Vbeta and 13 Jbeta primers were used. Sequenced by immunoSEQ multiplex PCR; TCRdb stores in-frame clones only, minus some. The sample gives 100,000 to 140,000 clones, approximately 79% of which show up once; less than 15% is in the top ten. Sequencing input: PBMCs. The receptors stem from a woman aged 40 to 49 in good health and CMV-seropositive.

This sequence joins TRBV11-1 and TRBJ2-3; maybe TRBD2 (5 bases). The ends were cut back, 5 bases at V and 6 bases at J, with 12 bases in the middle. CDR3 size: 13 residues. CDR1 and CDR2 from the germline V gene are SGHAT and FQDESV (reference sequence). The CDR3 DNA sequence: TGTGCCAGCAGCCCCTTCCGCGGGGATACGCAGTATTTT. Translated, it gives CASSPFRGDTQYF.

J is TRBJ1-2 and V is TRBV9; 7 nucleotides match TRBD1. J lost 11 bases, V lost 3 bases, and 7 bases had no gene match. The CDR3 is made up of 12 amino acids. Germline CDR1 SGDLS, CDR2 YYNGEE. Here the CDR3 reads CASSAQHRGYTF. The CDR3 bases are TGTGCCAGCAGCGCTCAACACAGGGGTTACACCTTC.

This clone was found a few times. The chain couples TRBV7-8 to TRBJ1-1, with a tentative D call TRBD1 (6 bases). Germline values: CDR1 SGHVS, CDR2 FQNEAQ. Trimming took off 1 base at V and 0 bases at J, with 9 bases between the two ends. The CDR3 has 15 amino acids. The CDR3 DNA follows: TGTGCCAGCAGCTTAGAGAGGGGGATGAACACTGAAGCTTTCTTT. This gives the protein CASSLERGMNTEAFF.

The V and J genes are TRBV5-6 and TRBJ1-1; D unresolved. The CDR3 length is 13 residues. The germline V gene encodes CDR1 SGHDT and CDR2 YYEEEE. V was cut by 2 bases and J by 8 bases, with 13 bases left in between. CDR3 DNA sequence: TGTGCCAGCAGCTTAAAGCCCGATCTGGAAGCTTTCTTT. It codes for CASSLKPDLEAFF.

This clone was found a few times. J is TRBJ2-5 and V is TRBV5-1; no reliable D call. Looked up from germline, CDR1 is SGHRS and CDR2 is YFSETQ. The CDR3 has 12 amino acids. V was cut by 4 bases and J by 9 bases, with 13 bases left in between. The CDR3 nucleotides are TGCGCCAGCAGCGCCGGTTCTCGGGCCCAGTACTTC. Protein product: CASSAGSRAQYF.

CDR3 protein: CASSQVQVGTDTQYF. In nucleotides, the CDR3 is TGTGCCAGCAGCCAAGTCCAGGTTGGCACAGATACGCAGTATTTT. The V and J genes are TRBV4-2 and TRBJ2-3; D remains ambiguous. CDR3 length: 15 amino acids. Trimming stripped 1 base from V and 1 base from J, with 9 bases between. Germline CDR1 reads LGHNA; CDR2 reads YNFKEQ.

In this sample, this clone turned up a few times. The chain joins TRBV7-9 to TRBJ1-1; weak D call: TRBD1 (5 bases). The CDR3 totals 10 residues. The V end was cut by 11 bases, the J end by 8 bases, with 12 bases between. In germline, CDR1 is SEHNR, CDR2 FQNEAQ (reference sequence). The CDR3 DNA is TGTGCCTCAGGTGGGGGGGAAGCTTTCTTT. Amino acids: CASGGGEAFF.

The rearrangement links TRBV5-1 to TRBJ2-3; TRBD2 aligns across 8 bases. J lost 4 bases, V lost 2 bases, and 6 bases had no gene match. The CDR3 totals 15 residues. CDR1 is SGHRS, CDR2 YFSETQ, per germline. Here the CDR3 DNA reads TGCGCCAGCAGCTTATCGGGGGGGGGCCCAGATACGCAGTATTTT. This translates into CASSLSGGGPDTQYF.

The CDR3 reads CASSSLDSWGLPYQPQHF. CDR3 coding DNA: TGTGCCAGCAGCTCTTTGGACAGTTGGGGTTTGCCTTATCAGCCCCAGCATTTT. The chain joins TRBV7-2 to TRBJ1-5, with TRBD1 as a possible D gene (6 bases). The V gene's germline CDR1 is SGHTA and CDR2 FQGNSA. The CDR3 is 18 amino acids. V gave up 4 bases and J gave up 5 bases, with 24 bases separating them.

The CDR3 DNA sequence: TGTGCCAGCAGTTCTAGGGGATCCACTGAAGCTTTCTTT. Residues: CASSSRGSTEAFF. V is TRBV6-5 and J is TRBJ1-1; the D gene is possibly TRBD1 (5 bases). Trimming took 4 bases from V and 4 from J, leaving 10 bases between them. The germline V gene encodes CDR1 MNHEY and CDR2 SVGAGI. This CDR3 spans 13 amino acids.

The V gene is TRBV6-1, the J gene TRBJ1-4; tentatively, D is TRBD1 (5 bases). The CDR3 has 14 amino acids. CDR1 MNHNS and CDR2 SASEGT come from the germline V gene. The V gene lost 6 bases and the J gene lost 4 bases, with 12 bases spanning the gap. DNA of the CDR3: TGTGCCAGCAGCCCGGGACTGATTAATGAAAAACTGTTTTTT. This codes for CASSPGLINEKLFF.

The rearrangement links TRBV12-5 to TRBJ2-5; D not certain. There are 16 residues in the CDR3. Germline-derived CDR1 and CDR2 are LGHNT and FRNRAP. Trimming stripped 0 bases from V and 4 bases from J, with 15 bases between. CDR3 amino acids: CASGLVQSFSGETQYF. The CDR3 bases are TGTGCTAGTGGTTTGGTACAGTCCTTCAGTGGAGAGACCCAGTACTTC.

This clone is a singleton in its sample. V gene TRBV10-1 combines with J gene TRBJ1-6; no firm D call. V lost 0 bases and J 5 bases, leaving 5 bases between the germline ends. The germline gives CDR1 WNHNN, CDR2 SYGVQD (reference sequence). This CDR3 has 14 amino acids. CDR3 amino acids: CASSESRDNSPLHF. CDR3 in DNA: TGCGCCAGCAGTGAGTCGCGAGATAATTCACCCCTCCACTTT.

This clone showed up just a few times. The V call is TRBV5-8, the J call TRBJ1-2; tentatively, D is TRBD1 (5 bases). CDR1 and CDR2 from the germline V gene are SGHTS and YDEGEE. The CDR3 length is 15 residues. Trimming removed 9 bases from V and 6 bases from J, with 24 bases in between. The CDR3 protein is CAMLGFRDLRNGYTF. DNA for the CDR3: TGTGCCATGCTCGGATTCCGGGACTTAAGGAATGGCTACACCTTC.

The chain joins TRBV18 to TRBJ1-1; the D gene is possibly TRBD1 (6 bases). The V gene's germline CDR1 is KGHSH and CDR2 LQKENI. Deletions cut 5 bases from V and 0 bases from J, with 7 bases between. The CDR3 is 13 residues long. The CDR3 sequence: CASSGQMNTEAFF. The CDR3, as DNA: TGTGCCAGCTCAGGACAGATGAACACTGAAGCTTTCTTT.

The V call is TRBV10-1, the J call TRBJ1-6; no reliable D call. The CDR3 has 18 residues. The V end lost 0 bases, the J end lost 0 bases, and 12 bases lay between the germline ends. Germline loops: CDR1 WNHNN, CDR2 SYGVQD (reference sequence). The CDR3 is CASSESRAISSYNSPLHF. In DNA, the CDR3 is TGCGCCAGCAGTGAGTCGCGGGCAATTAGCTCCTATAATTCACCCCTCCACTTT.

The rearrangement uses TRBV5-6 and TRBJ2-6, with 7 bases identical to TRBD1. The CDR3 extends over 15 amino acids. Looked up from germline, CDR1 is SGHDT and CDR2 is YYEEEE. The J segment lost 2 bases and the V segment lost 7 bases, leaving 6 bases of the junction unmatched. The CDR3 DNA is TGTGCCAGCCGAAACAGGGGAACTGGGGCCAACGTCCTGACTTTC. This translates into CASRNRGTGANVLTF.

The V call is TRBV30, the J call TRBJ2-7; D remains ambiguous. From germline, CDR1 is GTSNPN and CDR2 SVGIG (reference sequence). V was clipped by 0 bases and J by 5 bases, with 5 bases between them. The CDR3 covers 11 residues. In nucleotides, the CDR3 is TGTGCCTGGAGTGTGGCGGACGAGCAGTACTTC. Its protein product is CAWSVADEQYF.

The table lists this clone with a count of one. The chain links TRBV11-2 to TRBJ1-2, with 9 bases that match TRBD1. V trimming: 1 base; J trimming: 8 bases; junction bases outside the gene matches: 11. The CDR3 extends over 16 amino acids. Looked up from germline, CDR1 is SGHAT and CDR2 is FQNNGV. The CDR3 DNA follows: TGTGCCAGCAGCTTAGGACGGGGGACAGGGAGGGGAGGCTACACCTTC. It translates to CASSLGRGTGRGGYTF.